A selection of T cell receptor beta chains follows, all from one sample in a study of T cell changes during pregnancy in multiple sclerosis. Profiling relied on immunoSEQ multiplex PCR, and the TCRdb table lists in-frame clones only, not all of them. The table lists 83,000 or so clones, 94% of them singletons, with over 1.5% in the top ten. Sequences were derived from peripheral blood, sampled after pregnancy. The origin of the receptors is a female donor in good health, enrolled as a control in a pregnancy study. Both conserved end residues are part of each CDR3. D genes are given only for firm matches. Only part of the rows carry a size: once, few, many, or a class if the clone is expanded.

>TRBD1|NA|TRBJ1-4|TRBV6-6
TGTGCCAGCACGGTAGGGACAGCAAATGAAAAACTGTTTTTT
CASTVGTANEKLFF
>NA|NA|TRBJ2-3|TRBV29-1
TGCAGCGTTGAAGCAGGGGAAACAGATACGCAGTATTTT
CSVEAGETDTQYF
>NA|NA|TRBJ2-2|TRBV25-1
TGTGCCAGCACTTCGAACACCGGGGAGCTGTTTTTT
CASTSNTGELFF
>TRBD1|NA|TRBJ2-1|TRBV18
TGTGCCAGCTCACCCGCGACAGGGAACTACAATGAGCAGTTCTTC
CASSPATGNYNEQFF
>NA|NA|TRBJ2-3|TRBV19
TGTGCCAGTAGTAGTTCCGGACAGTCCACAGATACGCAGTATTTT
CASSSSGQSTDTQYF
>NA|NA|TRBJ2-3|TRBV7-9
TGTGCCAGCAGCCCTCGCGGGACAGATACGCAGTATTTT
CASSPRGTDTQYF
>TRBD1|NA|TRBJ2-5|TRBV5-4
TGTGCCAGCAGCGTCGACAGGGGTGTGGAGACCCAGTACTTC
CASSVDRGVETQYF
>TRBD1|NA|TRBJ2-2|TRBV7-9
TGTGCCAGCAGGCGACAGGGGGAGAACACCGGGGAGCTGTTTTTT
CASRRQGENTGELFF
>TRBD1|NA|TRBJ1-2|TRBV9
TGTGCCAGCAGCGGGGGACAGGGTTTTTATGGCTACACCTTC
CASSGGQGFYGYTF
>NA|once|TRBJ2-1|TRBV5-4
TGTGCCAGCAGCTTTGACTTGGCGGGGAATGAGCAGTTCTTC
CASSFDLAGNEQFF
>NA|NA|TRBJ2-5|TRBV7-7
TGTGCCAGCAGCTTAGATGGGGGGGCAGAGACCCAGTACTTC
CASSLDGGAETQYF
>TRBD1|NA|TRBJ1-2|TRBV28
TGTGCCAGCAGTTTATCAGGGGGAGATTACTATGGCTACACCTTC
CASSLSGGDYYGYTF
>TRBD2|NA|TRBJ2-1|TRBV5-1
TGCGCCAGCAGCTTGCTTGGTATAGGACTAGGGGTTAATGAGCAGTTCTTC
CASSLLGIGLGVNEQFF
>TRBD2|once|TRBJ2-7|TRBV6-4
TGTGCCAGCAGCTCCGGGGGGGAGCAGTACTTC
CASSSGGEQYF
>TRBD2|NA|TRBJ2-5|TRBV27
TGTGCCAGCAGTTTATGGGCTAGCGGCGAGACCCAGTACTTC
CASSLWASGETQYF
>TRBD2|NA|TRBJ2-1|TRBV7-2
TGTGCCAGCAGCTCGGCTAGCGGGAGTTACAATGAGCAGTTCTTC
CASSSASGSYNEQFF
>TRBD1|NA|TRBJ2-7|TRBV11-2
TGTGCCAGCAGCTTAGCTAAAGGACAGGGTGGTGAGCAGTACTTC
CASSLAKGQGGEQYF
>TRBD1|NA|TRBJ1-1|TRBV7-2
TGTGCCAGCAGCTTAGTGGGACAGGGGATATACAACACTGAAGCTTTCTTT
CASSLVGQGIYNTEAFF
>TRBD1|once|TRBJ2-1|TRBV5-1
TGCGCCAGCAGCTTGGTTGGGACAGGGGTCGATGAGCAGTTCTTC
CASSLVGTGVDEQFF
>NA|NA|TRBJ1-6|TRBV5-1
TGCGCCAGCAGCTTGGCCTCTAACTTCGGTGATTCACCCCTCCACTTT
CASSLASNFGDSPLHF
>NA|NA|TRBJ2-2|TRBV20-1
TGCAGTGCTACCAGATCCGGGGAGCTGTTTTTT
CSATRSGELFF
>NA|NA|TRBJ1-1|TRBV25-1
TGTGCCAGCAGTGTCCAGGGGAACACTGAAGCTTTCTTT
CASSVQGNTEAFF
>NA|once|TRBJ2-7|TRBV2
TGTGCCACCCGCCCGGGACAAACCTCCTACGAGCAGTACTTC
CATRPGQTSYEQYF
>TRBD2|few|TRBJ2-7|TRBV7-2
TGTGCCAGCAGCTTCTGGGGGGGACACGAGCAGTACTTC
CASSFWGGHEQYF
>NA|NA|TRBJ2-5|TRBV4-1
TGCGCCAGCAGCCAGTTACGAGGAGAGACCCAGTACTTC
CASSQLRGETQYF
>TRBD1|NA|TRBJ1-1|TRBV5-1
TGCGCCAGCAGCTCGGGACAGCCCAACACTGAAGCTTTCTTT
CASSSGQPNTEAFF
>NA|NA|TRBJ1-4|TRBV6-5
TGTGCCAGCAGTTCGGGCAGGGGAAGTGAAAAACTGTTTTTT
CASSSGRGSEKLFF
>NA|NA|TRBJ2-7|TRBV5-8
TGTGCCAGCAGCAATGCAGGGGATTCCTACGAGCAGTACTTC
CASSNAGDSYEQYF
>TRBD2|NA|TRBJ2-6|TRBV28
TGTGCCAGCAGTTTGGGGGGGACCCCTCCCTCTATCTCTGGGGCCAACGTCCTGACTTTC
CASSLGGTPPSISGANVLTF
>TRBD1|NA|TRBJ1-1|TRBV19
TGTGCCAGTATCAGGCAGGGGGGAGGAAGCACTGAAGCTTTCTTT
CASIRQGGGSTEAFF
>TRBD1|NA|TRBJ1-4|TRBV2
TGTGCCAGCAGTGAAGCAGGGGGCGTTGTTGAAAAACTGTTTTTT
CASSEAGGVVEKLFF
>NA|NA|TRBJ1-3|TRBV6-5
TGTGCCAGCAGCCTTGGGACAACAGGAAACACCATATATTTT
CASSLGTTGNTIYF
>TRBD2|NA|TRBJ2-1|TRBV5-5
TGTGCCAGCAGCTTCACAGGGGCAGGGCTAGCGGGAGGGGAGCAGTTCTTC
CASSFTGAGLAGGEQFF
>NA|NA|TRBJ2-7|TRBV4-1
TGCGCCAGCAGCCAAGTCTCGGGGGTCGGGTACGAGCAGTACTTC
CASSQVSGVGYEQYF
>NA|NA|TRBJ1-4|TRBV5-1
TGCGCCAGCAGCTTGGCCGTGGCAGGGGCGAGGGAAAAACTGTTTTTT
CASSLAVAGAREKLFF
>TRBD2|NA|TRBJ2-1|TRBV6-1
TGTGCCAGCAGTGAAGGGCCTAGCGGGAGTGACTACAATGAGCAGTTCTTC
CASSEGPSGSDYNEQFF
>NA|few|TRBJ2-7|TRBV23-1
TGCGCCAGCAGTCAATCGGGCAGATTCAGCTACGAGCAGTACTTC
CASSQSGRFSYEQYF
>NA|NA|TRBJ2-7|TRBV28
TGTGCCAGCAGTCTCCGGGACTTTTCCTACGAGCAGTACTTC
CASSLRDFSYEQYF
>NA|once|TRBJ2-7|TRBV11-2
TGTGCCAGCAGCTTAGATACCTACGAGCAGTACTTC
CASSLDTYEQYF
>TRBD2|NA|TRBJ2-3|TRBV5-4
TGTGCCAGCAGCTTGGGTCTAGCGGATACAGATACGCAGTATTTT
CASSLGLADTDTQYF
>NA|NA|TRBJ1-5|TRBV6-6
TGTGCCAGCAGTTACGAGGACAGCCGGAATCAGCCCCAGCATTTT
CASSYEDSRNQPQHF